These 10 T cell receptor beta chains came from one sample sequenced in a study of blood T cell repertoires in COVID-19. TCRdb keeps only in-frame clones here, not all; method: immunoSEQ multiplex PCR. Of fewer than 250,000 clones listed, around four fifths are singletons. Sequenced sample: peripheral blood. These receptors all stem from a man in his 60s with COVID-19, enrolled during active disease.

The CDR3 spells CASSWDRSNSPLHF. In DNA, the CDR3 is TGTGCCAGCAGTTGGGACAGGAGTAATTCACCCCTCCACTTT. The chain couples TRBV2 to TRBJ1-6; TRBD1 matches at 8 bases. Germline V CDR1 and CDR2: SNHLY, FYNNEI. Trimming took 5 bases from V and 6 from J; bases not matched to a gene: 3. The CDR3 spans 14 residues.

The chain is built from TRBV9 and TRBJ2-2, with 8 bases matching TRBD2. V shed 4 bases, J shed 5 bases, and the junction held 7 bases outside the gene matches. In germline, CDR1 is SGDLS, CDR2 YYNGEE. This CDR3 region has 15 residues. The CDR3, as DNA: TGTGCCAGCAGCTCCCCGGGACTAGTGACCGGGGAGCTGTTTTTT. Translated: CASSSPGLVTGELFF.

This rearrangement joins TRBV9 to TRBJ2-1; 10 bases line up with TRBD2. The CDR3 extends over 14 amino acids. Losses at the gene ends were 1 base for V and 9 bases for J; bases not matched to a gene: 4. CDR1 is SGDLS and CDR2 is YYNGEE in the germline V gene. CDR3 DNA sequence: TGTGCCAGCAGCGTATTAGCGGGAGGAAGTGAGCAGTTCTTC. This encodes CASSVLAGGSEQFF.

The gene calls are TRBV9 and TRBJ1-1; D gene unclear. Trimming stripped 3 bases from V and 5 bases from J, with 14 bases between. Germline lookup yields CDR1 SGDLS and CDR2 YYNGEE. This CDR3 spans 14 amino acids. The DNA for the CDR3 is TGTGCCAGCAGCGGTCCTCTACCGAGGACTGAAGCTTTCTTT. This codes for CASSGPLPRTEAFF.

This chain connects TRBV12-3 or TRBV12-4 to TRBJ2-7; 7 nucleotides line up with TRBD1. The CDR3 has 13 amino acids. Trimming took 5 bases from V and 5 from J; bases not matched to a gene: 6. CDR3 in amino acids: CASSVGQVNEQYF. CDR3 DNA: TGTGCCAGCAGTGTCGGACAGGTAAACGAGCAGTACTTC.

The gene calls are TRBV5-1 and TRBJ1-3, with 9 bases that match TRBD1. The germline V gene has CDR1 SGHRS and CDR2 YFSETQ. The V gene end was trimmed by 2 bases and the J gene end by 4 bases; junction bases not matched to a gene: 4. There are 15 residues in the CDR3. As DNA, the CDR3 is TGCGCCAGCAGCTTAGACAGGGGGATCGGAAACACCATATATTTT. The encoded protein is CASSLDRGIGNTIYF.

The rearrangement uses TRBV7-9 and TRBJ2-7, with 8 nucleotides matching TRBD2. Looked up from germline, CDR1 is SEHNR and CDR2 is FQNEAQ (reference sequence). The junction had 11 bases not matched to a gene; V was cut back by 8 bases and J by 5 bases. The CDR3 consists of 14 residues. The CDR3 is CASSQTRGGDEQYF. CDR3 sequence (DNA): TGTGCCAGCTCCCAAACTCGGGGGGGCGACGAGCAGTACTTC.

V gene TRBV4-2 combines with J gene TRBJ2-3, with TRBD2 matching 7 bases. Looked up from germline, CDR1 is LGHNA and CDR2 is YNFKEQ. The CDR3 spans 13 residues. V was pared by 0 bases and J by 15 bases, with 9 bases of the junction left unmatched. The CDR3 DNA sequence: TGTGCCAGCAGCCAAGATAGGGAGGGGAGTCAATATTTT. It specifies CASSQDREGSQYF.

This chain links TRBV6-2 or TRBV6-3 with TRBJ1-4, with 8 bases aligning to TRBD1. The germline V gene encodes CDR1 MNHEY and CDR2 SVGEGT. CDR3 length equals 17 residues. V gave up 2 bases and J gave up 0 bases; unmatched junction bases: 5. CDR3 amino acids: CASSYPGQAATNEKLFF. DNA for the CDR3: TGTGCCAGCAGTTACCCGGGACAGGCTGCAACTAATGAAAAACTGTTTTTT.

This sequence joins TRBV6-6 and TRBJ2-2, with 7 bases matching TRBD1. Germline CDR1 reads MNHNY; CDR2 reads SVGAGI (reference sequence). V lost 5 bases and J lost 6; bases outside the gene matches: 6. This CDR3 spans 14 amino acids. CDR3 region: CASSPSQGSGELFF. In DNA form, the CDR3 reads TGTGCCAGCAGTCCCTCACAGGGGTCCGGGGAGCTGTTTTTT.